This TCR beta chain appears in the sequencing data of a study of blood T cells in healthy people across ages. Alongside a J-beta primer mix, a sample-barcoded 5' primer served in a second PCR lasting about 6 to 12 cycles. TCRdb reprocessed the 5' RACE reads with MiXCR, giving one entry per CDR3 protein. The sample carries roughly 800,000 distinct CDR3 sequences, 58% recorded once. General study points: Older age coincided with a roughly linear decline in TCR beta diversity per million T cells. Both higher diversity and more naive CD4+ cells marked long-lived donors when set against aged donors.

This clonotype was seen a handful of times. Its antigen is unknown. At least 7 million PBMCs were isolated per sample. Samples each had at least 5 micrograms of total RNA extracted. Source material: blood. The sequence derives from a man younger than 45 in good health.

CDR3 nucleotide sequence: TGTGCCAGCAGCCAAGTCACAGGGGGGTTCGAAGAGCAGTACTTC. It translates to CASSQVTGGFEEQYF. V usage is TRBV3-1 and J usage is TRBJ2-7; TRBD1 agrees at 8 bases. With 1 base clipped from V and 7 bases from J, the junction kept 9 bases outside the gene matches. Germline V gene sequence: CDR1 LGHDT, CDR2 YNNKEL (reference sequence). The CDR3 extends over 15 amino acids.